The present entry profiles one TCR beta chain with its context. The antigen is not known. V lost 2 bases and J lost 4; bases outside the gene matches: 4. From germline, CDR1 is KGHSH and CDR2 LQKENI. The CDR3 has 14 amino acids. This record belongs to a study of cytomegalovirus exposure and HLA in healthy donors. Study results and limitations: Most sequenced TCRs were rare (though some public TCRs occurred in many donors).

The validation cohort, a group of more than 95 subjects, included the donors and was separate from the roughly 720-subject first cohort. The repertoire was sequenced with immunoSEQ multiplex PCR; TCRdb's copy has only in-frame clones and lacks some. This sample carries some 330,000 clones, about nine tenths of them seen once, and the ten largest clones take over 0.8%. Sequencing was done on a sample of PBMCs. This TCR came from a woman aged 18-29 years in good health and CMV-seronegative. The chain is built from TRBV18 and TRBJ2-7, with TRBD2 matching over 8 bases. Here the CDR3 reads CASSPGSGSYEQYF. The CDR3 coding sequence is TGTGCCAGCTCACCAGGGAGCGGGAGTTACGAGCAGTACTTC.